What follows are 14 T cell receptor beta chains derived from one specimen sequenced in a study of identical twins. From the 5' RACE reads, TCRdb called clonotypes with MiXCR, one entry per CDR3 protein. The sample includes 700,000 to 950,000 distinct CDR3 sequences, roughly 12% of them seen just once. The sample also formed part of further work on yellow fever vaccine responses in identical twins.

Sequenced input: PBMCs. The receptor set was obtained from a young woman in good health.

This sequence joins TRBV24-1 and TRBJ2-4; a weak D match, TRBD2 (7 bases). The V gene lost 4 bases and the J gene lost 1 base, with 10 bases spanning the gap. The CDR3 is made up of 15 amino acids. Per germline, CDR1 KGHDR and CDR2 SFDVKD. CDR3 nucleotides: TGTGCCACCAGTGAGGGGGGGCTTGCCAAAAACATTCAGTACTTC. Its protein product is CATSEGGLAKNIQYF.

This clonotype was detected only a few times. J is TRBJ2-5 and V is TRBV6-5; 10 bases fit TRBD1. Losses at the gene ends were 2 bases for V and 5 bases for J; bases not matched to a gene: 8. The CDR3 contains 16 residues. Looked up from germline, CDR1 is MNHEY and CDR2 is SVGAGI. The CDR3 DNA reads TGTGCCAGCAGTTACGCGACAGGGGGCAGGTTCGAGACCCAGTACTTC. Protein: CASSYATGGRFETQYF.

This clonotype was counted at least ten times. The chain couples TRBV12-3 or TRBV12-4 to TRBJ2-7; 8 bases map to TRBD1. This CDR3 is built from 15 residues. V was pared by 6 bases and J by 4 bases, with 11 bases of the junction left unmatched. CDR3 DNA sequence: TGTGCCAGCAGCCCGATAGTCAGGGGGCGATACGAGCAGTACTTC. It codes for CASSPIVRGRYEQYF.

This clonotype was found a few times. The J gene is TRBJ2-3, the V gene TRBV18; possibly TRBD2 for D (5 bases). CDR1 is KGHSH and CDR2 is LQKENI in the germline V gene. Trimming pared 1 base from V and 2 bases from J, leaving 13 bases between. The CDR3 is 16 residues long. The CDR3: CASSPRPGSPTDTQYF. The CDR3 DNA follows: TGTGCCAGCTCACCACGGCCGGGGTCGCCCACAGATACGCAGTATTTT.

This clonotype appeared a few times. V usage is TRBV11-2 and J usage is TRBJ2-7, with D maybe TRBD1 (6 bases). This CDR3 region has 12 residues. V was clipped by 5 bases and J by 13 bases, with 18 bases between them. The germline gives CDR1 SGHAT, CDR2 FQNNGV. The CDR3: CASSPTGWHTYF. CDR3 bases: TGTGCCAGCAGCCCAACAGGGTGGCATACTTACTTC.

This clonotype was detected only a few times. The CDR3 sequence is CSATGQSQETQYF. The CDR3 nucleotides are TGCAGTGCTACGGGACAGTCCCAAGAGACCCAGTACTTC. The chain combines TRBV20-1 with TRBJ2-5; 7 bases are a match to TRBD1. Germline V gives CDR1 DFQATT, CDR2 SNEGSKA (reference sequence). This CDR3 is built from 13 residues. The ends lost 4 bases at V and 1 base at J; junction bases unmatched: 3.

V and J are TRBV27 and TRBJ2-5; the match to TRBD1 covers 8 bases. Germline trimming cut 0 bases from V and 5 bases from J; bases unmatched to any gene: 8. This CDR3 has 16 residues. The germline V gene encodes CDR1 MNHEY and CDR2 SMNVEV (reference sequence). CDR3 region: CASSLSPGGVGETQYF. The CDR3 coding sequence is TGTGCCAGCAGTTTATCCCCAGGGGGCGTCGGGGAGACCCAGTACTTC.

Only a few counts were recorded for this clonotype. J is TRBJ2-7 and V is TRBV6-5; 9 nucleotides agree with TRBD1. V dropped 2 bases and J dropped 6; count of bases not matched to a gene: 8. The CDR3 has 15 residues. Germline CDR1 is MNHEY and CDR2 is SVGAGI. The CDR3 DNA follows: TGTGCCAGCAGTTACGGGGGACAGGGTAGGACCGAGCAGTACTTC. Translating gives CASSYGGQGRTEQYF.

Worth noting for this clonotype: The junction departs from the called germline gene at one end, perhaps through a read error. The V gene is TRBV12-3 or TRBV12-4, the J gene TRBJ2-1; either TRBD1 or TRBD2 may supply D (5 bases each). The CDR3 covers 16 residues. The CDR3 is CASSESGTSSYNVQFF. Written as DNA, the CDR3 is TGTGCCAGCAGTGAATCAGGGACGAGCTCCTACAATGTGCAGTTCTTC.

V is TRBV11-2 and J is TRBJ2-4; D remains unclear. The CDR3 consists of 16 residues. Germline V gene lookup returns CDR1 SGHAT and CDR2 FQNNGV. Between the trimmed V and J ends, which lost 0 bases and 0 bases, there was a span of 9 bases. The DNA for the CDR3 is TGTGCCAGCAGCTTAGATCGGACGGTAGCCAAAAACATTCAGTACTTC. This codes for CASSLDRTVAKNIQYF.

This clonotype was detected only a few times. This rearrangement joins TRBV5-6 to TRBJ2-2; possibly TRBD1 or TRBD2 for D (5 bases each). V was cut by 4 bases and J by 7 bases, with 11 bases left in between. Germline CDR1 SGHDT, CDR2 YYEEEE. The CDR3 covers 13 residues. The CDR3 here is CASSPRDLGELFF. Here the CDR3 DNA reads TGTGCCAGCAGCCCCCGGGACCTCGGGGAGCTGTTTTTT.

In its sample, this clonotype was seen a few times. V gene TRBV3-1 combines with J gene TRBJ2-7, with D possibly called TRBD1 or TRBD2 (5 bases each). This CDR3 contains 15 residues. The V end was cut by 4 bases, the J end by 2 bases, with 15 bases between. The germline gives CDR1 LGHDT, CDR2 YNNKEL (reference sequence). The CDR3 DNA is TGTGCCAGCAGCCCCGACCGGGACCCCCCCTACGAGCAGTACTTC. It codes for CASSPDRDPPYEQYF.

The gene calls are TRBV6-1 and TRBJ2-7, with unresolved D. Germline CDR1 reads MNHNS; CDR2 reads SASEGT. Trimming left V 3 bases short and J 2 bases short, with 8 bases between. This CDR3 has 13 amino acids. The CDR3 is CASSDRFTYEQYV. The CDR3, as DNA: TGTGCCAGCAGTGACAGGTTCACCTACGAGCAGTACGTC.

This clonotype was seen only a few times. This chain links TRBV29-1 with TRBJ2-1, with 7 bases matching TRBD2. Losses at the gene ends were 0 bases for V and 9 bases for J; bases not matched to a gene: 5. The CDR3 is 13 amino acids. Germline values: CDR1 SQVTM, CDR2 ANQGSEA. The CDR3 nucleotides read TGCAGCGTTGAAGATCAAGGGAGGGCTGAGCAGTTCTTC. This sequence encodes CSVEDQGRAEQFF.